Detailed here is one TCR beta chain. The target antigen is unknown. The V end was cut by 5 bases, the J end by 4 bases, with 11 bases between. Germline values: CDR1 SEHNR, CDR2 FQNEAQ (reference sequence). The CDR3 runs 13 residues. This sample was included in a study of spatial heterogeneity in lung cancer. Study-wide results and limits: TCRs found ubiquitously expanded in tumor appeared in blood more at resection than at follow-up.

Unique molecular identifiers, one per molecule, were present on every TCR cDNA molecule. TCRdb independently ran MiXCR on the 5' RACE reads; one entry per CDR3 protein. Among fewer than 55,000 distinct CDR3 sequences listed, about 7.6% were seen once. Time point noted: sample taken at primary tumor resection. Unsorted whole RNA of tumor, nontumor lung or frozen PBMC was sequenced. There were roughly 78 donors, all of them untreated patients with early-stage non-small cell lung cancer. The clonotype comes from a female donor with early-stage non-small cell lung cancer. The V call is TRBV7-9, the J call TRBJ1-1, with D unclear. The sequencing used PBMCs, collected at surgery. CDR3 nucleotides: TGTGCCAGCAGCAAAGATTGGGGCACTGAAGCTTTCTTT. It yields the protein CASSKDWGTEAFF.